These T cell receptor beta chains were read from a single sample in a study of cytotoxic CD8 clonotypes in ibrutinib-treated CLL. Sequencing used immunoSEQ multiplex PCR; TCRdb keeps in-frame clones, though not all of them. The sample consists of around 200,000 clones, approximately 75% of them appearing once. This sample comprised PBMCs, obtained after 12 months of ibrutinib treatment. Every receptor here comes from a human donor with chronic lymphocytic leukemia. Both conserved end residues are part of each CDR3. The order of the fields is D gene, V gene, CDR3 length, J gene, clone size, CDR3 DNA, CDR3 protein. The D gene is left open where the match is weak. Clone sizes are given selectively: once, few, many, or a class where the clone is expanded.

D gene: -
V gene: TRBV6-5
CDR3 length: 14
J gene: TRBJ2-5
clone size: once
CDR3 DNA: TGTGCCAGCAGTTACGTCGCTAGCGTCGAGACCCAGTACTTC
CDR3 protein: CASSYVASVETQYF

D gene: TRBD2
V gene: TRBV5-1
CDR3 length: 19
J gene: TRBJ2-2
clone size: once
CDR3 DNA: TGCGCCAGCAGCCCGGGGGTGGTGCTAGCGGGAGCAAACACCGGGGAGCTGTTTTTT
CDR3 protein: CASSPGVVLAGANTGELFF

D gene: TRBD1
V gene: TRBV7-9
CDR3 length: 19
J gene: TRBJ1-4
clone size: -
CDR3 DNA: TGTGCCAGCAGCGACTCCAACTACCGGACAGGGCGCGGTAGGGAAAAACTGTTTTTT
CDR3 protein: CASSDSNYRTGRGREKLFF

D gene: -
V gene: TRBV19
CDR3 length: 13
J gene: TRBJ2-3
clone size: -
CDR3 DNA: TGTGCCAGTAGTATCCCGCCCACAGATACGCAGTATTTT
CDR3 protein: CASSIPPTDTQYF

D gene: TRBD2
V gene: TRBV25-1
CDR3 length: 18
J gene: TRBJ2-1
clone size: -
CDR3 DNA: TGTGCCAGCAGTGATTTACAGCGGGACCCGGGCTCCTACAATGAGCAGTTCTTC
CDR3 protein: CASSDLQRDPGSYNEQFF

D gene: TRBD1
V gene: TRBV5-6
CDR3 length: 13
J gene: TRBJ1-2
clone size: -
CDR3 DNA: TGTGCCAGCAGGTTGGGACAGGCCTATGGCTACACCTTC
CDR3 protein: CASRLGQAYGYTF

D gene: -
V gene: TRBV6-4
CDR3 length: 14
J gene: TRBJ2-1
clone size: few
CDR3 DNA: TGTGCCAGCAGTGAAAAGGAAGTCTACAATGAGCAGTTCTTC
CDR3 protein: CASSEKEVYNEQFF

D gene: -
V gene: TRBV19
CDR3 length: 13
J gene: TRBJ2-7
clone size: few
CDR3 DNA: TGTGCCAGTAGTCTTCGGGCTTCCTACGAGCAGTACTTC
CDR3 protein: CASSLRASYEQYF

D gene: -
V gene: TRBV5-6
CDR3 length: 15
J gene: TRBJ1-4
clone size: -
CDR3 DNA: TGTGCCAGCAGCTTGCGGGGTGGTCTCCTTGGAAAACTGTTTTTT
CDR3 protein: CASSLRGGLLGKLFF

D gene: -
V gene: TRBV11-3
CDR3 length: 15
J gene: TRBJ1-1
clone size: -
CDR3 DNA: TGTGCCAGCAGCTTAATAGGAGGGCTCGACACTGAAGCTTTCTTT
CDR3 protein: CASSLIGGLDTEAFF

D gene: TRBD1
V gene: TRBV6-4
CDR3 length: 15
J gene: TRBJ1-4
clone size: -
CDR3 DNA: TGTGCCAGCAGTGACCACAGGGGAACTAATGAAAAACTGTTTTTT
CDR3 protein: CASSDHRGTNEKLFF